The sequence of this T cell receptor (beta chain) was determined in a study of identical twins. Using its own MiXCR run on the 5' RACE reads, TCRdb lists one record per CDR3 protein. Here the sample spans hundreds of thousands of distinct CDR3 sequences, roughly 12% being singletons. In addition, the sample was reused for a study of yellow fever vaccine responses in identical twins.

The sample was PBMCs. The sequence was obtained from a woman in her late teens or twenties in good health.

The CDR3 coding sequence is TGTGCCAGCAGGTCAATTACTAGCTTCAATGAGCAGTTCTTC. This translates into CASRSITSFNEQFF. The rearrangement links TRBV6-2 or TRBV6-3 to TRBJ2-1, with D perhaps TRBD2 (6 bases). V was shortened by 6 bases and J by 6 bases, with 15 bases between the two germline ends. The CDR3 has 14 residues. Germline CDR1 MNHEY, CDR2 SVGEGT.